One and the same sample provided the 18 T cell receptor beta chains below, sequenced in a study of blood T cells in healthy people across ages. PCR was performed a second time for roughly 6 to 12 cycles using a sample-barcoded 5' primer and a J-beta primer mix. One entry per CDR3 protein, called by TCRdb with MiXCR from the 5' RACE reads. Here the sample spans 650,000 to 1,000,000 distinct CDR3 sequences, about half being singletons. What was sequenced was blood. The receptor set was obtained from a man at least 80 years old in good health.

V usage is TRBV27 and J usage is TRBJ2-3, with 7 bases lining up with TRBD1. CDR3 length: 15 residues. Germline loops: CDR1 MNHEY, CDR2 SMNVEV (reference sequence). The V gene end was trimmed by 6 bases and the J gene end by 2 bases; junction bases not matched to a gene: 8. The CDR3 sequence: CASRQRQGATDTQYF. The CDR3 DNA is TGTGCCAGCAGACAGAGACAGGGAGCCACAGATACGCAGTATTTT.

The chain links TRBV4-3 to TRBJ1-2; D remains unclear. The CDR3 spans 15 residues. V lost 0 bases, J lost 5 bases, and 13 bases lay in between. Germline V lookup: CDR1 LGHNA, CDR2 YSLEER. The CDR3, as DNA: TGCGCCAGCAGCCAAGATTTAGGCAGCCCTTATGGCTACACCTTC. Translated, it gives CASSQDLGSPYGYTF.

This sequence joins TRBV5-6 and TRBJ1-2; 9 nucleotides align to TRBD1. CDR3 length equals 17 residues. V dropped 0 bases and J dropped 7; count of bases not matched to a gene: 13. The V gene's germline CDR1 is SGHDT and CDR2 YYEEEE. The chain's CDR3 is CASSLVTDRDRASGYTF. Written as DNA, the CDR3 is TGTGCCAGCAGCTTGGTAACGGACCGGGACAGGGCCTCTGGCTACACCTTC.

The chain employs TRBV4-2 and TRBJ2-7; tentatively, D is TRBD1 (5 bases). The CDR3 sequence is 14 residues long. Germline loops: CDR1 LGHNA, CDR2 YNFKEQ. Deletions cut 0 bases from V and 5 bases from J, with 11 bases between. The CDR3 reads CASSQDAGNNEQYF. CDR3 nucleotide sequence: TGTGCCAGCAGCCAAGATGCAGGGAACAACGAGCAGTACTTC.

This clonotype was recorded a few times. The V and J genes are TRBV11-2 and TRBJ1-6; unclear D gene. Germline values: CDR1 SGHAT, CDR2 FQNNGV. The CDR3 runs to 15 residues. Trimming shortened V by 0 bases and J by 10 bases, and 13 bases separated the two germline ends. CDR3 residues: CASSLDGRQISPLHF. The CDR3 nucleotides read TGTGCCAGCAGCTTAGATGGCAGGCAAATCTCACCCCTCCACTTT.

This clonotype was seen more than once but under ten times. The chain links TRBV4-1 to TRBJ2-2; no firm D call. From germline, CDR1 is MGHRA and CDR2 YSYEKL. Trimming cost V 1 base and J 4 bases, with 10 bases left between them. The CDR3 has 15 amino acids. CDR3 protein: CASSQGPPGTGELFF. In DNA form, the CDR3 reads TGCGCCAGCAGCCAAGGACCCCCGGGCACCGGGGAGCTGTTTTTT.

The chain carries TRBV7-9 and TRBJ2-5; 9 nucleotides line up with TRBD2. Germline loops: CDR1 SEHNR, CDR2 FQNEAQ (reference sequence). The CDR3 is 17 residues long. The trim removed 4 bases at V and 1 base at J, leaving 10 bases unmatched. This chain's CDR3 is CASSSWVGGRAQETQYF. In nucleotides, the CDR3 is TGTGCCAGCAGCTCCTGGGTTGGCGGGAGGGCCCAAGAGACCCAGTACTTC.

Many counts were recorded for this clonotype. The chain joins TRBV12-3 or TRBV12-4 to TRBJ2-3; 8 bases agree with TRBD1. The junction had 5 bases not matched to a gene; V was cut back by 11 bases and J by 1 base. The CDR3 extends over 13 amino acids. As DNA, the CDR3 is TGTGCCGACAGGGGTCCAGGCACAGATACGCAGTATTTT. Translation: CADRGPGTDTQYF.

V and J are TRBV3-1 and TRBJ2-4; D not resolved. The last part of the DNA fits TRBJ2-7 better; the J call may be wrong. The CDR3 extends over 15 amino acids. Germline values: CDR1 LGHDT, CDR2 YNNKEL (reference sequence). The CDR3 protein is CASSQEMVGTYEQYF. The CDR3 nucleotides are TGTGCCAGCAGCCAAGAAATGGTTGGGACCTACGAGCAGTACTTC.

The chain joins TRBV14 to TRBJ2-7, with D unclear. The CDR3 length is 14 residues. Looked up from germline, CDR1 is SGHDN and CDR2 is FVKESK. The V gene lost 3 bases and the J gene lost 3 bases, with 12 bases spanning the gap. The CDR3 coding sequence is TGTGCCAGCAGCCAGACGAATGGATACTACGAGCAGTACTTC. Its protein product is CASSQTNGYYEQYF.

The J gene is TRBJ2-7, the V gene TRBV3-1; D remains ambiguous. The CDR3 is made up of 12 amino acids. Trimming left V 2 bases short and J 5 bases short, with 7 bases between. Germline CDR1 reads LGHDT; CDR2 reads YNNKEL (reference sequence). In DNA form, the CDR3 reads TGTGCCAGCAGCCAAAGTATGGACGAGCAGTACTTC. Its protein product is CASSQSMDEQYF.

Here the CDR3 DNA reads TGTGCCAGCAGCCAACAACCTCCTAGCGGGAGGGTCAATGAGCAGTTCTTC. Protein sequence: CASSQQPPSGRVNEQFF. The V and J genes are TRBV3-1 and TRBJ2-1; 12 positions match TRBD2. V was pared by 2 bases and J by 6 bases, with 8 bases of the junction left unmatched. Germline values: CDR1 LGHDT, CDR2 YNNKEL (reference sequence). The CDR3 length is 17 residues.

V is TRBV10-3 and J is TRBJ1-2; D perhaps matches TRBD1 (5 bases). The V gene lost 6 bases and the J gene lost 2 bases, with 19 bases spanning the gap. Looked up from germline, CDR1 is ENHRY and CDR2 is SYGVKD. The CDR3 consists of 16 residues. CDR3 sequence (DNA): TGTGCCATCAGACTGCAGGGAGTCCAAGACAACTATGGCTACACCTTC. Protein sequence: CAIRLQGVQDNYGYTF.

Concerning this clonotype itself: Sequence at one end of the junction differs from germline and may be a read error. The chain is built from TRBV18 and TRBJ2-3; D is unclear. CDR1 and CDR2 from the germline V gene are KGHSH and LQKENI. CDR3 length: 15 amino acids. CDR3 region: CASSPPGGLTDTRYF. DNA of the CDR3: TGTGCCAGCTCACCACCGGGCGGTCTCACAGATACGCGGTATTTT. Full variable domain (outside the CDR3, taken from reference TRBV18 and TRBJ2-3): NAGVMQNPRHLVRRRGQEARLRCSPMKGHSHVYWYRQLPEEGLKFMVYLQKENIIDESGMPKERFSAEFPKEGPSILRIQQVVRGDSAAYFCASSPPGGLTDTRYFGPGTRLTVL.

The V and J genes are TRBV28 and TRBJ2-7; TRBD1 might be the D (6 bases). This CDR3 has 16 amino acids. Trimming removed 2 bases from V and 7 bases from J, with 21 bases in between. Germline V lookup: CDR1 MDHEN, CDR2 SYDVKM. The CDR3 protein is CASSLEGGWSYNEQYF. The CDR3 nucleotides read TGTGCCAGCAGTTTAGAAGGGGGTTGGTCCTACAATGAGCAGTACTTC.

This clonotype has just a few counts. This rearrangement joins TRBV15 to TRBJ2-2; the D is unclear. There are 14 residues in the CDR3. Germline V CDR1 and CDR2: LNHNV, YYDKDF (reference sequence). Between the trimmed V and J ends, which lost 0 bases and 9 bases, there was a span of 11 bases. This CDR3 is CATSRDGTARELFF. CDR3 DNA sequence: TGTGCCACCAGCAGAGACGGCACAGCGAGGGAGCTGTTTTTT.

CDR3 sequence reads: CASSDHQGASPLHF. The CDR3 bases are TGTGCCAGCAGTGATCACCAGGGGGCTTCACCCCTCCACTTT. The V gene is TRBV25-1, the J gene TRBJ1-6; 8 bases match TRBD1. Germline loops: CDR1 MGHDK, CDR2 SYGVNS. This CDR3 spans 14 amino acids. The V segment lost 3 bases and the J segment 9 bases; nucleotides outside the gene matches: 4.

Here the CDR3 DNA reads TGTGCCAGCAGTTTTCCGGGGCTTCAAGGAGAAGAGACCCAGTACTTC. Residues: CASSFPGLQGEETQYF. V gene TRBV28 combines with J gene TRBJ2-5; D might be TRBD1 or TRBD2, each matching 5 bases. Germline CDR1 and CDR2: MDHEN and SYDVKM. Trimming removed 3 bases at V and 3 bases at J, with 17 bases between. The CDR3 is 16 amino acids.